The 15 T cell receptor beta chains below were found in one sample sequenced in a study of shared clonotypes between healthy human individuals. Generated by immunoSEQ multiplex PCR, the TCRdb table keeps only in-frame clones and is missing some. Altogether over 1.4 million clones are present, approximately 97% being singletons, with the ten largest covering roughly 1.2%. Material for sequencing was naive CD4+ T cells sorted from blood. Indicated subset: CD45RA+ positively selected. These TCRs come from a man aged 25-45 years in good health.

This clone was detected once. This chain joins TRBV7-6 and TRBJ2-1; no clear D gene. CDR3 length: 11 amino acids. Trimming pared 0 bases from V and 9 bases from J, leaving 3 bases between. Germline V gene sequence: CDR1 SGHVS, CDR2 FNYEAQ. The CDR3 nucleotides are TGTGCCAGCAGCTTAGCCGGTGAGCAGTTCTTC. This translates into CASSLAGEQFF.

V usage is TRBV7-2 and J usage is TRBJ1-5; no definite D call. This CDR3 is 15 amino acids long. The V gene's germline CDR1 is SGHTA and CDR2 FQGNSA. The ends were cut back, 3 bases at V and 0 bases at J, with 9 bases in the middle. CDR3 loop: CASSFVWNSNQPQHF. CDR3 DNA: TGTGCCAGCAGCTTTGTTTGGAATAGCAATCAGCCCCAGCATTTT.

The chain employs TRBV18 and TRBJ2-7; D unclear. The CDR3 runs 14 residues. V lost 3 bases and J lost 4, with 13 bases in between. The V gene's germline CDR1 is KGHSH and CDR2 LQKENI. The CDR3 region is CASSPRAKGYEQYF. CDR3 nucleotide sequence: TGTGCCAGCTCACCCCGGGCCAAGGGATACGAGCAGTACTTC.

In DNA, the CDR3 is TGTGCCAGCACCCGGGGGGGGTCGGAGGAGCAGTACTTC. Encoded protein: CASTRGGSEEQYF. The rearrangement links TRBV7-9 to TRBJ2-7, with TRBD2 matching over 8 bases. Trimming removed 7 bases from V and 7 bases from J; junction bases left unmatched: 9. The CDR3 is 13 amino acids. The germline CDR1 and CDR2 sequences are SEHNR and FQNEAQ (reference sequence).

V usage is TRBV28 and J usage is TRBJ2-7; perhaps TRBD2 as D (5 bases). V gave up 5 bases and J gave up 3 bases, with 14 bases separating them. Germline V gene sequence: CDR1 MDHEN, CDR2 SYDVKM. CDR3 length: 14 amino acids. In nucleotides, the CDR3 is TGTGCCAGCAGTCGCCTAGCCGCGGTCTACGAGCAGTACTTC. Its translation is CASSRLAAVYEQYF.

The CDR3 DNA sequence: TGTGCCAGCAGTTATTCCCATGAGCAGTTCTTC. Its protein is CASSYSHEQFF. V is TRBV6-5 and J is TRBJ2-1; D remains ambiguous. The germline gives CDR1 MNHEY, CDR2 SVGAGI. The V end lost 3 bases, the J end lost 8 bases, and 5 bases lay between the germline ends. The CDR3 covers 11 residues.

This chain joins TRBV18 and TRBJ2-1, with 7 bases fitting TRBD2. This CDR3 is built from 15 residues. V shed 4 bases and J 2 bases; nucleotides not matched to a gene: 5. Germline loops: CDR1 KGHSH, CDR2 LQKENI. Written as DNA, the CDR3 is TGTGCCAGCTCACTAACCAGCGGGACCTACAATGAGCAGTTCTTC. Its protein product is CASSLTSGTYNEQFF.

Only one count was recorded for this clone. The J gene is TRBJ2-3, the V gene TRBV9; 15 nucleotides match TRBD2. Per the germline V gene, CDR1 is SGDLS and CDR2 is YYNGEE. This CDR3 is built from 18 residues. Trimming at V came to 4 bases and at J to 1 base, leaving 7 bases not matched to a gene. The DNA for the CDR3 is TGTGCCAGCAGCATCGGGACTAGCGGGAGGCAGGGCACAGATACGCAGTATTTT. It specifies CASSIGTSGRQGTDTQYF.

The chain carries TRBV6-5 and TRBJ1-1; D uncertain. The CDR3 has 11 residues. Germline values: CDR1 MNHEY, CDR2 SVGAGI. The germline V and J ends were trimmed by 4 bases and 5 bases, with 5 bases remaining between them. The CDR3 sequence is CASSSMTEAFF. The CDR3 DNA reads TGTGCCAGCAGTTCTATGACTGAAGCTTTCTTT.

This chain connects TRBV29-1 to TRBJ2-3; D call uncertain. Deletions cut 0 bases from V and 9 bases from J, with 10 bases between. This CDR3 spans 12 amino acids. Germline V CDR1 and CDR2: SQVTM, ANQGSEA. CDR3 nucleotides: TGCAGCGTTGAAGATGGCAGCAGCACGCAGTATTTT. Encoded protein: CSVEDGSSTQYF.

The chain joins TRBV20-1 to TRBJ1-1; D gene ambiguous. The CDR3 totals 9 residues. The V gene's germline CDR1 is DFQATT and CDR2 SNEGSKA (reference sequence). The V gene lost 4 bases and the J gene lost 8 bases, with 5 bases spanning the gap. CDR3 loop: CSAMPEAFF. In nucleotides, the CDR3 is TGCAGTGCTATGCCAGAAGCTTTCTTT.

V and J are TRBV30 and TRBJ2-1; TRBD2 is a possible D gene (5 bases). Trimming took 0 bases from V and 12 from J, leaving 12 bases between them. Looked up from germline, CDR1 is GTSNPN and CDR2 is SVGIG (reference sequence). CDR3 length: 12 residues. This CDR3 is CAWSVGLGGQFF. CDR3 coding DNA: TGTGCCTGGAGTGTCGGGCTAGGAGGGCAGTTCTTC.

V and J are TRBV15 and TRBJ2-2, with D maybe TRBD1 (6 bases). CDR1 is LNHNV and CDR2 is YYDKDF in the germline V gene (reference sequence). The CDR3 extends over 16 amino acids. Trimming shortened V by 5 bases and J by 1 base, and 14 bases separated the two germline ends. The CDR3 DNA reads TGTGCCACCAGCGGGTGGGGACACGGGAACACCGGGGAGCTGTTTTTT. Residues: CATSGWGHGNTGELFF.

V is TRBV19 and J is TRBJ1-5, with a possible D match to TRBD1 (5 bases). Germline CDR1 and CDR2: LNHDA and SQIVND (reference sequence). Deletions cut 2 bases from V and 2 bases from J, with 19 bases between. The CDR3 extends over 18 amino acids. The CDR3: CASSIRQGVLTGNQPQHF. CDR3 DNA sequence: TGTGCCAGTAGTATAAGGCAAGGGGTCCTCACGGGCAATCAGCCCCAGCATTTT.

The CDR3 sequence: CASSEDRLPSGNTIYF. The CDR3, as DNA: TGTGCCAGCAGTGAAGACAGGCTCCCCTCTGGAAACACCATATATTTT. This sequence joins TRBV2 and TRBJ1-3; tentatively, D is TRBD1 (5 bases). Trimming removed 1 base at V and 0 bases at J, with 10 bases between. Looked up from germline, CDR1 is SNHLY and CDR2 is FYNNEI. The CDR3 has 16 residues.